These 3 T cell receptor beta chains share one sample of origin, sequenced in a study of blood T cell repertoires in COVID-19. The assay was immunoSEQ multiplex PCR, and TCRdb's table has in-frame clones only and misses some. The table lists approximately 160,000 clones, roughly 90% of them singletons. Sequenced sample: peripheral blood. The receptors derive from a man aged 50 or older with acute or convalescent COVID-19.

The rearrangement links TRBV19 to TRBJ1-1; tentatively, D is TRBD1 (6 bases). Germline assignment: CDR1 LNHDA and CDR2 SQIVND (reference sequence). Trimming pared 4 bases from V and 4 bases from J, leaving 16 bases between. The CDR3 sequence is 15 residues long. CDR3: CASSTFLQGRTEAFF. The CDR3 nucleotides read TGTGCCAGTAGTACATTCTTACAGGGTCGCACTGAAGCTTTCTTT.

V usage is TRBV7-2 and J usage is TRBJ2-3; TRBD1 is a possible D gene (6 bases). Trimming left V 3 bases short and J 8 bases short, with 12 bases between. Germline CDR1 reads SGHTA; CDR2 reads FQGNSA. The CDR3 is 13 amino acids. The CDR3 sequence is CASSFQGSGTQYF. The CDR3 DNA reads TGTGCCAGCAGCTTCCAGGGGAGCGGTACGCAGTATTTT. Drawing the rest from reference TRBV7-2 and TRBJ2-3, the complete variable domain is GAGVSQSPSNKVTEKGKDVELRCDPISGHTALYWYRQSLGQGLEFLIYFQGNSAPDKSGLPSDRFSAERTGGSVSTLTIQRTQQEDSAVYLCASSFQGSGTQYFGPGTRLTVL.

V gene TRBV4-3 combines with J gene TRBJ2-4, with a tentative D call TRBD2 (6 bases). The CDR3 covers 15 residues. The V and J ends lost 1 base and 2 bases respectively, with 9 bases between them. Germline V lookup: CDR1 LGHNA, CDR2 YSLEER. The CDR3 sequence: CASSQGGTSKNIQYF. CDR3 in DNA: TGCGCCAGCAGCCAAGGGGGGACTTCCAAAAACATTCAGTACTTC.